In this sample, the clone carrying this T cell receptor beta chain turned up once. The sample comes from a study of glioma-infiltrating T cells after dendritic cell vaccination. V gave up 0 bases and J gave up 7 bases, with 12 bases separating them. Germline assignment: CDR1 SGHAT and CDR2 FQNNGV. There are 15 residues in the CDR3. The time point was: after dendritic cell vaccination, including at tumor progression/relapse. None of the glioblastoma patients had an isocitrate dehydrogenase mutation. The PCR used 60 V beta and 13 J beta primers. Assay: immunoSEQ multiplex PCR; the TCRdb copy retains only in-frame clones and omits some. The profile shows about 65,000 clones, 86% of them singletons.

The sequenced sample was blood, obtained after dendritic cell vaccination. The V and J genes are TRBV11-2 and TRBJ1-4; unclear D gene. The TCR originated in a human donor with glioblastoma. CDR3 in amino acids: CASSLERASSEKLFF. CDR3 DNA: TGTGCCAGCAGCTTAGAGAGGGCTTCCTCTGAAAAACTGTTTTTT.